This passage covers 30 T cell receptor beta chains from one sample sequenced in a study of T cells in Graves' hyperthyroidism and ophthalmopathy. The source material, RNA transcripts, was used to amplify TCR beta CDR3 regions. In the first-round RT-PCR of the TCR CDR3, the HTBI primer set was used. In TCRdb, the multiplex PCR reads were re-called with MiXCR into one record per CDR3 protein. This sample has around 600,000 distinct CDR3 sequences; 15% to 17% occur once, and the top ten carry less than 9.5%. The sequenced sample consisted of blood. The receptors derive from a woman in her 30s with Graves' hyperthyroidism.

On this clonotype: This may arise from a read error, as a much more abundant clone is one base away. CDR3 nucleotides: TGTGCCAGCAGTACAGGGTTGGGGAGGATCAGAAACATTCAGTACTTC. Its protein is CASSTGLGRIRNIQYF. V is TRBV27 and J is TRBJ2-4; D is tentatively TRBD1 or TRBD2 (6 bases each). The CDR3 spans 16 residues. Trimming took off 5 bases at V and 6 bases at J, with 20 bases between the two ends. The germline CDR1 and CDR2 sequences are MNHEY and SMNVEV (reference sequence).

This clonotype was seen many times. The V call is TRBV5-1, the J call TRBJ1-1; perhaps TRBD1 as D (6 bases). The length of the CDR3 is 14 residues. V was shortened by 4 bases and J by 4 bases, with 14 bases between the two germline ends. Germline CDR1 is SGHRS and CDR2 is YFSETQ. This CDR3 is CASSPWGGGTEAFF. CDR3 DNA sequence: TGCGCCAGCAGCCCCTGGGGAGGGGGCACTGAAGCTTTCTTT.

This clonotype was counted a few times. This chain uses TRBV15 with TRBJ1-5, with D possibly being TRBD1 (5 bases). The CDR3 loop spans 13 amino acids. V shed 5 bases and J shed 4 bases, with 9 bases lying between them. CDR1 is LNHNV and CDR2 is YYDKDF in the germline V gene (reference sequence). For the CDR3, the DNA is TGTGCCACCAGCGGGGGGAGGAATCAGCCCCAGCATTTT. It specifies CATSGGRNQPQHF. Full variable domain (missing parts from reference TRBV15 and TRBJ1-5): DAMVIQNPRYQVTQFGKPVTLSCSQTLNHNVMYWYQQKSSQAPKLLFHYYDKDFNNEADTPDNFQSRRPNTSFCFLDIRSPGLGDTAMYLCATSGGRNQPQHFGDGTRLSIL.

The genes are TRBV7-2 and TRBJ2-1; 7 bases map to TRBD1. The ends lost 2 bases at V and 2 bases at J; junction bases unmatched: 15. The germline V gene has CDR1 SGHTA and CDR2 FQGNSA. This CDR3 contains 19 residues. CDR3 in amino acids: CASSLSSYKGAPTYNEQFF. DNA of the CDR3: TGTGCCAGCAGCTTATCGTCCTACAAGGGGGCGCCGACCTACAATGAGCAGTTCTTC.

There are a few counts of this clonotype. This chain connects TRBV10-3 to TRBJ1-2; tentatively, D is TRBD1 (5 bases). Germline CDR1 reads ENHRY; CDR2 reads SYGVKD. V was cut by 0 bases and J by 8 bases, with 10 bases left in between. The CDR3 runs 13 residues. CDR3 bases: TGTGCCATCAGTGAGTCCGAAACAGGCGGCTACACCTTC. Translation gives CAISESETGGYTF.

Many counts were recorded for this clonotype. V and J are TRBV11-2 and TRBJ2-7, with a tentative D call TRBD1 (9 bases). Germline CDR1 and CDR2: SGHAT and FQNNGV. V shed 4 bases and J shed 2 bases, with 21 bases lying between them. The CDR3 runs 17 residues. The CDR3 DNA reads as TGTGCCAGCAGCTCAGGTCGGGGGGGACAGGGTACCTACGAGCAGTACTTC. Its translation is CASSSGRGGQGTYEQYF.

This clonotype was counted a single time. A clone one base away is much larger, so this may be a read error. The chain uses TRBV12-3 or TRBV12-4 and TRBJ2-1; the match to TRBD2 covers 8 bases. Gene TRBJ2-7 matches the end of the DNA better, so the J call may be wrong. The CDR3 totals 16 residues. CDR3 bases: TGTGCCAGCAGCCATGTGGCGGGAGGAAAATACAATGAGCAGTACTTC. This sequence encodes CASSHVAGGKYNEQYF.

V gene TRBV7-3 combines with J gene TRBJ1-2, with 7 nucleotides matching TRBD1. Germline lookup yields CDR1 SGHTA and CDR2 FQGTGA. The V and J ends lost 2 bases and 6 bases, in that order; junction bases with no gene match: 6. The CDR3 totals 14 residues. The CDR3 region has the DNA TGTGCCAGCAGCTTAGTGGAGGGGGCTCATGGCTACACCTTC. This gives the protein CASSLVEGAHGYTF.

On this clonotype itself: Its ends do not fully match the called genes, so a read error is possible. This rearrangement joins TRBV10-2 to TRBJ2-2; TRBD2 agrees at 12 bases. The CDR3 has 15 residues. The germline gives CDR1 WSHSY, CDR2 SAAADI. The CDR3 coding sequence is TGCGCCAGCAGTGGACTAGCGGGAGTGGCCGGGGAGCTTTTTTTT. Its translation: CASSGLAGVAGELFF.

This clonotype was observed many times. The chain links TRBV12-3 or TRBV12-4 to TRBJ2-3; 14 bases match TRBD2. V was pared by 3 bases and J by 3 bases, with 5 bases of the junction left unmatched. The CDR3 is 17 residues long. For the CDR3, the DNA is TGTGCCAGCAGTTTGGGACTAGCGGGAGATGTGACAGATACGCAGTATTTT. It translates to CASSLGLAGDVTDTQYF.

This clonotype was seen at least ten times. V gene TRBV6-2 or TRBV6-3 combines with J gene TRBJ2-3; 11 bases agree with TRBD2. The CDR3 is 17 amino acids. With 5 bases clipped from V and 2 bases from J, the junction kept 9 bases outside the gene matches. The V gene's germline CDR1 is MNHEY and CDR2 SVGEGT. CDR3 sequence (DNA): TGTGCCAGCAGTCCACGGGGACTAGCGGCTCACACAGATACGCAGTATTTT. It codes for CASSPRGLAAHTDTQYF.

This clonotype was detected many times. The genes are TRBV30 and TRBJ2-7; a possible D gene is TRBD1 (6 bases). Trimming shortened V by 2 bases and J by 2 bases, and 13 bases separated the two germline ends. The CDR3 runs 14 residues. Germline V gene lookup returns CDR1 GTSNPN and CDR2 SVGIG (reference sequence). The CDR3: CAWSITGGTYEQYF. The CDR3 coding sequence is TGTGCCTGGAGTATCACTGGGGGCACCTACGAGCAGTACTTC.

This clonotype has ten or more counts. CDR3: CASSWGGNSPLHF. The CDR3 DNA reads as TGTGCCAGCAGTTGGGGTGGGAATTCACCCCTCCACTTT. The chain links TRBV27 to TRBJ1-6; D remains ambiguous. This CDR3 has 13 residues. Germline CDR1 is MNHEY and CDR2 is SMNVEV (reference sequence). V was shortened by 4 bases and J by 7 bases, with 8 bases between the two germline ends.

J is TRBJ2-5 and V is TRBV9; a weak D match, TRBD2 (6 bases). Per germline, CDR1 SGDLS and CDR2 YYNGEE. This CDR3 contains 15 residues. The V end was cut by 4 bases, the J end by 2 bases, with 15 bases between. In nucleotides, the CDR3 is TGTGCCAGCAGCTACCGCACTAGCCATCAAGAGACCCAGTACTTC. Translation gives CASSYRTSHQETQYF.

Comments on this clonotype: At one end the junction does not follow the germline gene, possibly because of a read error. The chain links TRBV2 to TRBJ2-2, with D possibly being TRBD2 (5 bases). The CDR3 is made up of 15 amino acids. Germline V gene data show CDR1 as SNHLY and CDR2 as FYNNEI. CDR3 coding DNA: TGTGCCAGCAGAGAGAACGGACCTGTGACCGGGGAGCTGTCTTTT. Its translation is CASRENGPVTGELSF.

This clonotype was found many times. The J gene is TRBJ1-5, the V gene TRBV3-1; TRBD1 is a possible D gene (6 bases). V was shortened by 1 base and J by 2 bases, with 12 bases between the two germline ends. The CDR3 has 16 residues. CDR1 LGHDT and CDR2 YNNKEL come from the germline V gene (reference sequence). For the CDR3, the DNA is TGTGCCAGCAGCCAAGGCGCGGCAGGGGGCAATCAGCCCCAGCATTTT. Protein product: CASSQGAAGGNQPQHF.

The table lists this clonotype with a few counts. The chain carries TRBV14 and TRBJ2-7; D is possibly TRBD2 (6 bases). In germline, CDR1 is SGHDN, CDR2 FVKESK. CDR3 length equals 15 residues. The ends were cut back, 0 bases at V and 4 bases at J, with 13 bases in the middle. The CDR3 reads CASSQDFRREYEQYF. The CDR3 DNA follows: TGTGCCAGCAGCCAAGATTTTCGGAGGGAATACGAGCAGTACTTC.

The CDR3 protein is CASSLHPPFNRVDTGELFF. CDR3 nucleotide sequence: TGTGCCAGCAGTTTACATCCTCCGTTTAACAGGGTGGACACCGGGGAGCTGTTTTTT. This chain connects TRBV27 to TRBJ2-2; tentatively, D is TRBD1 (6 bases). The CDR3 runs 19 residues. Looked up from germline, CDR1 is MNHEY and CDR2 is SMNVEV (reference sequence). The V end lost 2 bases, the J end lost 3 bases, and 22 bases lay between the germline ends.

This clonotype was seen ten or more times. This rearrangement joins TRBV12-3 or TRBV12-4 to TRBJ2-7; no firm D call. The CDR3 is 13 residues long. The V and J ends lost 5 bases and 4 bases respectively, with 12 bases between them. As DNA, the CDR3 is TGTGCCAGCAGTCCCCTGGCCCGTTACGAGCAGTACTTC. Translating gives CASSPLARYEQYF.

This clonotype was recorded at least ten times. The rearrangement links TRBV7-9 to TRBJ2-7; TRBD2 might be the D (6 bases). The CDR3 is 12 residues long. Germline CDR1 reads SEHNR; CDR2 reads FQNEAQ (reference sequence). Trimming took 5 bases from V and 6 from J, leaving 11 bases between them. The CDR3 is CASSPGGAEQYF. The DNA for the CDR3 is TGTGCCAGCAGCCCCGGCGGGGCCGAGCAGTACTTC.

This clonotype showed up many times. The rearrangement uses TRBV5-1 and TRBJ2-5; D remains ambiguous. CDR1 and CDR2 from the germline V gene are SGHRS and YFSETQ. The CDR3 totals 16 residues. V lost 0 bases and J 2 bases, leaving 14 bases between the germline ends. CDR3 sequence: CASSLAGSPPQETQYF. The CDR3, as DNA: TGCGCCAGCAGCTTGGCGGGCTCTCCCCCTCAAGAGACCCAGTACTTC.

This clonotype was detected only a few times. The chain links TRBV10-3 to TRBJ1-1; a possible D gene is TRBD1 (5 bases). From germline, CDR1 is ENHRY and CDR2 SYGVKD. The ends were cut back, 2 bases at V and 1 base at J, with 17 bases in the middle. The CDR3 length is 17 residues. The CDR3: CAISERGLGVENTEAFF. The DNA of the CDR3 is TGTGCCATCAGTGAGAGAGGTTTAGGGGTCGAGAACACTGAAGCTTTCTTT.

The rearrangement uses TRBV9 and TRBJ2-3, with D perhaps matching TRBD2 (6 bases). Looked up from germline, CDR1 is SGDLS and CDR2 is YYNGEE. With 4 bases removed from V and 1 base from J, the gap between germline ends came to 16 bases. The CDR3 is made up of 16 amino acids. The CDR3 is CASSTRRGGGTDTQYF. CDR3 in DNA: TGTGCCAGCAGCACAAGGCGGGGCGGGGGCACAGATACGCAGTATTTT. Combining the CDR3 with reference TRBV9 and TRBJ2-3 gives the whole variable domain DSGVTQTPKHLITATGQRVTLRCSPRSGDLSVYWYQQSLDQGLQFLIQYYNGEERAKGNILERFSAQQFPDLHSELNLSSLELGDSALYFCASSTRRGGGTDTQYFGPGTRLTVL.

The rearrangement joins TRBV19 to TRBJ1-5; 7 bases are shared with TRBD1. This CDR3 region has 16 residues. J gave up 4 bases and V 3 bases, and 9 bases lay outside the gene matches. Germline values: CDR1 LNHDA, CDR2 SQIVND (reference sequence). The CDR3 nucleotides are TGTGCCAGTAGTATCTCCTACAGGGGTCCGAATCAGCCCCAGCATTTT. This encodes CASSISYRGPNQPQHF.

This clonotype was seen a few times. This chain links TRBV5-1 with TRBJ2-3, with D possibly matching TRBD2 (5 bases). The CDR3 length is 15 residues. CDR1 SGHRS and CDR2 YFSETQ come from the germline V gene. The V gene lost 0 bases and the J gene lost 4 bases, with 12 bases spanning the gap. CDR3 region: CASSLEGLAADTQYF. In DNA form, the CDR3 reads TGCGCCAGCAGCTTGGAGGGTCTAGCTGCAGATACGCAGTATTTT. The variable domain in full, completed from reference TRBV5-1 and TRBJ2-3, reads KAGVTQTPRYLIKTRGQQVTLSCSPISGHRSVSWYQQTPGQGLQFLFEYFSETQRNKGNFPGRFSGRQFSNSRSEMNVSTLELGDSALYLCASSLEGLAADTQYFGPGTRLTVL.

There are many counts of this clonotype. The CDR3 loop reads CASSQDGSSSYEQYF. In nucleotides, the CDR3 is TGTGCCAGCAGCCAAGATGGCTCGAGCTCCTACGAGCAGTACTTC. The chain employs TRBV3-1 and TRBJ2-7; no reliable D call. Looked up from germline, CDR1 is LGHDT and CDR2 is YNNKEL (reference sequence). V lost 0 bases and J lost 0, with 9 bases in between. This CDR3 has 15 residues.

This clonotype showed up just a few times. This may stem from a read error, because a much larger clone lies one nucleotide away. This chain links TRBV18 with TRBJ2-7; 8 bases map to TRBD2. V was clipped by 0 bases and J by 2 bases; unmatched bases: 0. Looked up from germline, CDR1 is KGHSH and CDR2 is LQKENI. The CDR3 length is 14 residues. The chain's CDR3 is CASSPPSGTYEQYF. The CDR3 nucleotides are TGTGCCAGCTCACCACCTAGCGGGACCTACGAGCAGTACTTC.

The V gene is TRBV3-1, the J gene TRBJ1-1; no clear D gene. The V end lost 4 bases, the J end lost 1 base, and 10 bases lay between the germline ends. Germline V gene lookup returns CDR1 LGHDT and CDR2 YNNKEL (reference sequence). The CDR3 runs to 14 residues. Here the CDR3 DNA reads TGTGCCAGCAGCCCTTCTGGCTCGAACACTGAAGCTTTCTTT. It translates to CASSPSGSNTEAFF.

This chain joins TRBV4-3 and TRBJ2-7, with TRBD2 matching over 7 bases. V lost 1 base to trimming and J lost 3 bases; unmatched junction nucleotides: 21. In germline, CDR1 is LGHNA, CDR2 YSLEER. The CDR3 length is 20 residues. Here the CDR3 DNA reads TGCGCCAGCAGCCAAGTGTCCCCGAGTGGCGGGGAGGGAGGGGACTACGAGCAGTACTTC. Protein sequence: CASSQVSPSGGEGGDYEQYF.

This clonotype appeared many times. This chain links TRBV28 with TRBJ2-1; tentatively, D is TRBD2 (6 bases). The V end was cut by 6 bases, the J end by 2 bases, with 17 bases between. The CDR3 contains 16 residues. From germline, CDR1 is MDHEN and CDR2 SYDVKM. The chain's CDR3 is CASSNLRGIAYNEQFF. The CDR3 DNA reads as TGTGCCAGCAGCAACCTGCGCGGGATAGCCTACAATGAGCAGTTCTTC.